The text below deals with one T cell receptor beta chain. A single record per CDR3 protein comes from TCRdb applying MiXCR to the reads. The sample has about 360,000 distinct CDR3 sequences, 15% to 20% seen once. These data are taken from a study of T cell repertoires in cytomegalovirus infection. The CDR3 extends over 12 amino acids. Trimming cost V 4 bases and J 6 bases, with 7 bases left between them. Germline V lookup: CDR1 MDHEN, CDR2 SYDVKM. Sequenced: PBMCs. The TCR originated in a human donor in good health (CMV status not recorded). Some clones in this sample may be carry-over from other donors' samples. This sequence joins TRBV28 and TRBJ1-5, with a weak D call TRBD1 (5 bases). The CDR3 nucleotides read TGTGCCAGCAGTTCTGGGACTCAGCCCCAGCATTTT. Its protein product is CASSSGTQPQHF.